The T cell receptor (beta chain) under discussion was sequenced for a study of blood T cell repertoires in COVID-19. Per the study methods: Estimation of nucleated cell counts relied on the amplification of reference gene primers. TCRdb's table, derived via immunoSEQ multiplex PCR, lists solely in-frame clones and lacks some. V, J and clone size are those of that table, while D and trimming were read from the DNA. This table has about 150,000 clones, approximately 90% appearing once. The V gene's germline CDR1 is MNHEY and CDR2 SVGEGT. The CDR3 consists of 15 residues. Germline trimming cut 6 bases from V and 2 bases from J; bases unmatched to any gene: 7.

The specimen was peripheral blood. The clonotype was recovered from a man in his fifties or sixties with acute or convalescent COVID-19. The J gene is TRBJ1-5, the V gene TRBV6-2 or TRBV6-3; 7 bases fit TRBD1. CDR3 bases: TGTGCCAGCAGCCAGGACAGGTTCGGCAATCAGCCCCAGCATTTT. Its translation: CASSQDRFGNQPQHF.